Shown below are 20 T cell receptor beta chains from a single sample sequenced in a study of shared T cell receptors in the human thymus. Sequencing used immunoSEQ multiplex PCR; TCRdb keeps in-frame clones, though not all of them. Among about 660,000 clones, around 87% were seen once, and the ten largest hold more than 0.009%. This sample was shared with a second study, whose subject was human thymus T cells.

The material sequenced was thymocytes. The receptor set was obtained from a boy less than two years old with a congenital heart defect.

This sequence joins TRBV29-1 and TRBJ1-2, with 7 bases matching TRBD1. The CDR3 has 15 amino acids. Germline CDR1 SQVTM, CDR2 ANQGSEA. V lost 2 bases and J lost 7; bases outside the gene matches: 13. The CDR3 reads CSVEPKTGSKFGYTF. CDR3 nucleotides: TGCAGCGTTGAACCGAAGACAGGGTCTAAGTTTGGCTACACCTTC.

A few counts support this clone. The rearrangement links TRBV19 to TRBJ1-1; weak D call: TRBD1 (6 bases). The CDR3 totals 16 residues. The germline gives CDR1 LNHDA, CDR2 SQIVND (reference sequence). V lost 0 bases to trimming and J lost 4 bases, with 15 bases between them. The CDR3 nucleotides are TGTGCCAGTAGTATAGATCTATCAGGGGCGGCCACTGAAGCTTTCTTT. It is translated as CASSIDLSGAATEAFF.

This clone appeared a few times. This CDR3 is also generated by other DNA sequences in the sample. The chain links TRBV27 to TRBJ1-6, with D uncertain. V lost 6 bases, J lost 6 bases, and 12 bases lay in between. CDR3 size: 14 residues. The germline V gene has CDR1 MNHEY and CDR2 SMNVEV (reference sequence). The chain's CDR3 is CASSRPRVNSPLHF. The CDR3 DNA follows: TGTGCCAGCAGCCGGCCGAGGGTTAATTCACCCCTCCACTTT.

J is TRBJ2-7 and V is TRBV4-3, with D tentatively TRBD2 (5 bases). The CDR3 runs to 17 residues. The germline CDR1 and CDR2 sequences are LGHNA and YSLEER. The V end was cut by 4 bases, the J end by 2 bases, with 21 bases between. The CDR3 loop is CASSPKRAAGPPYEQYF. The CDR3 bases are TGCGCCAGCAGCCCTAAGAGGGCGGCAGGTCCTCCCTACGAGCAGTACTTC.

V is TRBV7-8 and J is TRBJ1-1; 7 nucleotides agree with TRBD1. V lost 1 base to trimming and J lost 6 bases; unmatched junction nucleotides: 2. From germline, CDR1 is SGHVS and CDR2 FQNEAQ. This CDR3 contains 13 residues. The CDR3 region is CASSLGTGAEAFF. As DNA, the CDR3 is TGTGCCAGCAGCTTAGGGACAGGCGCTGAAGCTTTCTTT.

Points on this clone: One end of the junction fails to match germline, which may point to a read error. This sequence joins TRBV4-2 and TRBJ2-2; TRBD1 matches at 7 bases. Germline CDR1 LGHNA, CDR2 YNFKEQ. This CDR3 is 18 amino acids long. CDR3 sequence: CASSQDKRQGVDTGELLF. In DNA, the CDR3 is TGTGCCAGCAGCCAAGATAAGCGACAGGGTGTTGACACCGGGGAGCTGCTTTTT.

The CDR3 coding sequence is TGTGCCAGTAGTATAGCCCAGTGCGGGGGTCCCTACTACGAGCAGTACTTC. This gives the protein CASSIAQCGGPYYEQYF. V gene TRBV19 combines with J gene TRBJ2-7, with 7 nucleotides matching TRBD2. V shed 1 base and J 3 bases; nucleotides not matched to a gene: 12. Germline lookup yields CDR1 LNHDA and CDR2 SQIVND (reference sequence). The CDR3 runs 17 residues. The full variable domain, its missing parts supplied by reference TRBV19 and TRBJ2-7, is DGGITQSPKYLFRKEGQNVTLSCEQNLNHDAMYWYRQDPGQGLRLIYYSQIVNDFQKGDIAEGYSVSREKKESFPLTVTSAQKNPTAFYLCASSIAQCGGPYYEQYFGPGTRLTVT.

The J gene is TRBJ1-6, the V gene TRBV2; D gene uncertain. CDR1 and CDR2 (germline): SNHLY, FYNNEI. Deletions cut 5 bases from V and 5 bases from J, with 13 bases between. The CDR3 is 15 residues long. CDR3 sequence reads: CASSPITENNSPLHF. DNA for the CDR3: TGTGCCAGCAGTCCCATAACAGAGAATAATTCACCCCTCCACTTT.

The chain joins TRBV7-2 to TRBJ2-5; perhaps TRBD2 as D (6 bases). The CDR3 is 12 residues long. Germline CDR1 reads SGHTA; CDR2 reads FQGNSA. V dropped 3 bases and J dropped 7 bases, with 9 bases sitting between them. The CDR3 nucleotides read TGTGCCAGCAGCTTGGGGCGGGGGACCCAGTACTTC. This encodes CASSLGRGTQYF.

The chain uses TRBV19 and TRBJ1-6, with 7 bases lining up with TRBD1. The V gene end was trimmed by 7 bases and the J gene end by 7 bases; junction bases not matched to a gene: 7. This CDR3 spans 14 amino acids. Germline assignment: CDR1 LNHDA and CDR2 SQIVND (reference sequence). As DNA, the CDR3 is TGTGCCAGTACCACCGGGACAGAAAATTCACCCCTCCACTTT. This encodes CASTTGTENSPLHF.

The chain joins TRBV7-9 to TRBJ1-4; D possibly corresponds to TRBD1 (6 bases). Germline assignment: CDR1 SEHNR and CDR2 FQNEAQ (reference sequence). The CDR3 runs to 14 residues. V lost 1 base to trimming and J lost 8 bases, with 11 bases between them. This CDR3 is CASSLDRVEEKLFF. CDR3 DNA: TGTGCCAGCAGCTTAGACAGGGTCGAGGAAAAACTGTTTTTT. The full variable domain, rest sourced from reference TRBV7-9 and TRBJ1-4, is DTGVSQNPRHKITKRGQNVTFRCDPISEHNRLYWYRQTLGQGPEFLTYFQNEAQLEKSRLLSDRFSAERPKGSFSTLEIQRTEQGDSAMYLCASSLDRVEEKLFFGSGTQLSVL.

The chain employs TRBV29-1 and TRBJ2-1, with 9 bases matching TRBD1. In germline, CDR1 is SQVTM, CDR2 ANQGSEA. The CDR3 runs to 13 residues. Unmatched junction bases numbered 4, after V lost 6 bases and J lost 4 bases. CDR3 residues: CSVSGTGYNEQFF. The CDR3 nucleotides read TGCAGCGTATCCGGGACAGGGTACAATGAGCAGTTCTTC.

The CDR3 region has the DNA TGCGCCAGCAGTGAGTCGAGACTAGCGGGAGGGCCGGAGACCCAGTACTTC. Translation gives CASSESRLAGGPETQYF. The chain carries TRBV10-1 and TRBJ2-5; 14 bases match TRBD2. Losses at the gene ends were 0 bases for V and 5 bases for J; bases not matched to a gene: 5. Per the germline V gene, CDR1 is WNHNN and CDR2 is SYGVQD (reference sequence). This CDR3 spans 17 amino acids.

The chain combines TRBV4-3 with TRBJ2-2; 13 bases are shared with TRBD2. The CDR3 covers 17 residues. J was trimmed by 5 bases and V by 1 base; bases with no gene match: 4. Germline V gives CDR1 LGHNA, CDR2 YSLEER. CDR3 protein: CASSQGGTSGDTGELFF. DNA for the CDR3: TGCGCCAGCAGCCAAGGAGGGACTAGCGGGGATACCGGGGAGCTGTTTTTT.

This clone was seen a single time. The rearrangement joins TRBV14 to TRBJ2-1; TRBD2 matches 10 bases. The CDR3 sequence is 15 residues long. Per germline, CDR1 SGHDN and CDR2 FVKESK. The J segment lost 9 bases and the V segment lost 1 base, leaving 6 bases of the junction unmatched. This CDR3 is CASSQASGRACEQFF. In DNA form, the CDR3 reads TGTGCCAGCAGCCAAGCGAGCGGGAGGGCCTGTGAGCAGTTCTTC.

The rearrangement joins TRBV25-1 to TRBJ1-1, with TRBD1 as a possible D gene (5 bases). V lost 5 bases and J lost 4, with 14 bases in between. The CDR3 contains 14 residues. Germline V gene lookup returns CDR1 MGHDK and CDR2 SYGVNS. This CDR3 is CASSTRSGGTEAFF. In nucleotides, the CDR3 is TGTGCCAGCAGTACACGGTCCGGGGGCACTGAAGCTTTCTTT.

This clone is a singleton in its sample. The J gene is TRBJ2-1, the V gene TRBV27; possible D gene TRBD2, 6 bases. The V end was cut by 5 bases, the J end by 6 bases, with 17 bases between. In germline, CDR1 is MNHEY, CDR2 SMNVEV (reference sequence). The CDR3 loop spans 15 amino acids. CDR3 loop: CASSPRSREFNEQFF. CDR3 sequence (DNA): TGTGCCAGCAGTCCCCGTTCTCGGGAGTTCAATGAGCAGTTCTTC.

The chain recombines TRBV19 with TRBJ1-1, with 8 bases aligning to TRBD1. V shed 5 bases, J shed 2 bases, and the junction held 28 bases outside the gene matches. The CDR3 consists of 22 residues. From germline, CDR1 is LNHDA and CDR2 SQIVND (reference sequence). CDR3 amino acids: CASSDALRQGILPVSLNTEAFF. The CDR3 DNA reads as TGTGCCAGTAGTGACGCCCTCCGACAGGGGATCCTCCCCGTTTCCTTAAACACTGAAGCTTTCTTT.

J is TRBJ2-2 and V is TRBV14; TRBD1 matches 9 bases. This CDR3 comprises 16 residues. V was clipped by 3 bases and J by 4 bases; unmatched bases: 6. Germline loops: CDR1 SGHDN, CDR2 FVKESK. Here the CDR3 DNA reads TGTGCCAGCAGCCATGGGACAGGGAGGCCCACCGGGGAGCTGTTTTTT. Its protein is CASSHGTGRPTGELFF.

CDR3 region: CASSQDLGQVIIAGYEQYF. The CDR3 region has the DNA TGCGCCAGCAGCCAAGATTTAGGACAGGTTATAATTGCGGGGTACGAGCAGTACTTC. The chain is built from TRBV4-3 and TRBJ2-7; TRBD1 might be the D (7 bases). CDR1 LGHNA and CDR2 YSLEER come from the germline V gene. The CDR3 sequence is 19 residues long. V dropped 0 bases and J dropped 4 bases, with 25 bases sitting between them.